The rows below give T cell receptor beta chains drawn from one sample of a study of T-cell reconstitution after alpha-beta-depleted transplantation in children. MiXCR was run by TCRdb on the PCR reads, yielding one entry per CDR3 protein. This table holds 490,000 or so distinct CDR3 sequences, roughly an eighth found once. Sequenced material: PBMCs from the stem cell graft donor, taken from the stem cell graft. Source of these receptors: a human donor who donated a stem cell graft to a child with combined immunodeficiency. CDR3s leave out the opening cysteine and the closing phenylalanine or tryptophan. The order of the fields is V gene, J gene, CDR3 protein.

>TRBV5-1|TRBJ2-1
ASSLGVAEDNEQF
>TRBV7-2|TRBJ2-1
ASSPQGRAAYNEQF
>TRBV15|TRBJ2-5
ATRYSGKETQY
>TRBV6-1|TRBJ2-3
ASSEGTGGADTQY
>TRBV19|TRBJ2-1
ASRRTSGSVGSYNEQF
>TRBV5-1|TRBJ2-3
ASRTVISDTQY
>TRBV12-3/TRBV12-4|TRBJ1-6
ASSPEGTGVGSPLH
>TRBV7-2|TRBJ2-1
ASSLGGGTYNEQF
>TRBV7-2|TRBJ2-3
ASGEVWGTDTQY
>TRBV7-2|TRBJ2-7
ASSYPFAYEQY
>TRBV27|TRBJ2-1
ASSPYTNNEQF